This TCR beta chain derives from a study of cytomegalovirus exposure and HLA in healthy donors. The germline V gene has CDR1 LGHNT and CDR2 FRNRAP. The CDR3 consists of 13 residues. V lost 4 bases to trimming and J lost 3 bases, with 7 bases between them. 13 Jbeta primers and 60 Vbeta primers were used for the PCR. The data were produced by immunoSEQ multiplex PCR, yet TCRdb's version contains in-frame clones alone and is incomplete. Found here are some 200,000 clones, 70% to 85% of them singletons; the top ten hold around 1.7%. The rearrangement links TRBV12-5 to TRBJ1-3; D uncertain. The sample comprised PBMCs. The clonotype comes from a man between 45 and 60 years old in good health and CMV-seronegative. CDR3 coding DNA: TGTGCTAGTGGTTCCGGGGTTGGAAACACCATATATTTT. Translating it yields CASGSGVGNTIYF.